A single T cell receptor (beta chain) is shown here with its context. The antigen remains unidentified. This CDR3 region has 15 residues. Unmatched junction bases numbered 6, after V lost 5 bases and J lost 7 bases. Every bit of the isolated RNA underwent reverse transcription, so sequencing read expressed TCRB transcripts. Clones were read by immunoSEQ multiplex PCR, and TCRdb kept only the in-frame ones, dropping some. Among about 220,000 clones listed, 11% were seen once. This entry comes from a study of beta chain features in type 1 diabetes. Study-level results: Whether HLA type influences TCRB rearrangement remained unresolved here. When VDJ junctions were examined, type 1 diabetes patients showed fewer insertions and more deletions.

The chain links TRBV23-1 to TRBJ2-1, with 12 bases fitting TRBD1. TRBV23-1 counts as an open reading frame of uncertain function. Sequencing input: central memory CD4+ T cells from blood. This clonotype was sampled from a man younger than 35 in good health. The CDR3 here is CASSGRDRGRNEQFF. The CDR3 DNA follows: TGCGCCAGCAGTGGCCGGGACAGGGGGCGGAATGAGCAGTTCTTC.